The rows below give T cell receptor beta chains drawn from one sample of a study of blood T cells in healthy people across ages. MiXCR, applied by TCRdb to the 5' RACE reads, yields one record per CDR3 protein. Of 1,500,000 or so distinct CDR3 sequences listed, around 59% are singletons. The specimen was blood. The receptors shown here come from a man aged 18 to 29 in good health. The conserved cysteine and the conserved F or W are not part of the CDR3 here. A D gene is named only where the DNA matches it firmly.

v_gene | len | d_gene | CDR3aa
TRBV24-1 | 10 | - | ATRAHNYGYT
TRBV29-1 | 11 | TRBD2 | SVDSSGSNEQF
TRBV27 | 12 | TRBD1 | ASSGYRGSETQY
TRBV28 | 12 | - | ASSSHGATPEQF
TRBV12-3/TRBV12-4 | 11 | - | ASTVPAKNIQY
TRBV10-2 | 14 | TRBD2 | ASRVGTSGSTDTQY
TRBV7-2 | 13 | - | ASSLLSGVEETQY
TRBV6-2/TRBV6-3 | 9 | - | ASSYGHEQF
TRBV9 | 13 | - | ASSVEAVYYNEQF
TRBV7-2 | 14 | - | ASSLAQGGSNYGYT
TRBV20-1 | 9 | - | SARVTQEQY
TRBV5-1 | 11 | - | ASINTGTREQY
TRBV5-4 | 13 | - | ASSLAPRPNSPLH
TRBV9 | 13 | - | ASSHPEVVDYGYT
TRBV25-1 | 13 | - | ACSTKESGNNEQF